Listed below are T cell receptor beta chains from one sample, sequenced in a study of CD4+ T cells in melanoma. Profiled with immunoSEQ multiplex PCR; TCRdb holds only in-frame clones, not every one. The table lists more than 110,000 clones, around 90% of them singletons, with more than 1.5% in the top ten. All receptors come from a human donor with melanoma. CDR3s include the opening cysteine and the closing phenylalanine or tryptophan. Fields, in order: CDR3 protein, CDR3 DNA, clone size, V gene, D gene, J gene. D genes are given only for firm matches. Rows may omit the clone size; those that give it use once, few, many or a size class.

CDR3: CASSENGEYGYTF; DNA: TGTGCCAGCAGTGAAAACGGGGAGTATGGCTACACCTTC; size: NA; V: TRBV2; D: NA; J: TRBJ1-2
CDR3: CASKGTGISEETQYF; DNA: TGTGCCAGCAAAGGGACAGGGATTTCGGAAGAGACCCAGTACTTC; size: NA; V: TRBV6-1; D: TRBD1; J: TRBJ2-5
CDR3: CASSDPGPGADTQYF; DNA: TGTGCCAGCAGTGACCCCGGGCCGGGGGCCGATACGCAGTATTTT; size: NA; V: TRBV25-1; D: NA; J: TRBJ2-3
CDR3: CASSQTGMNTEAFF; DNA: TGCGCCAGCAGCCAGACAGGGATGAACACTGAAGCTTTCTTT; size: NA; V: TRBV5-1; D: TRBD1; J: TRBJ1-1
CDR3: CASSLQDRGNTEAFF; DNA: TGTGCCAGCAGCCTCCAGGACAGGGGGAACACTGAAGCTTTCTTT; size: few; V: TRBV9; D: TRBD1; J: TRBJ1-1
CDR3: CASSILVQETQYF; DNA: TGTGCCAGTAGTATCCTCGTTCAAGAGACCCAGTACTTC; size: NA; V: TRBV19; D: NA; J: TRBJ2-5
CDR3: CASSPTRSSYNEQFF; DNA: TGTGCCAGCAGCCCCACACGAAGCTCCTACAATGAGCAGTTCTTC; size: NA; V: TRBV9; D: NA; J: TRBJ2-1
CDR3: CASSLDRVQETQYF; DNA: TGTGCCAGCAGCTTGGACAGGGTCCAAGAGACCCAGTACTTC; size: NA; V: TRBV5-1; D: TRBD1; J: TRBJ2-5
CDR3: CASSARQGYSSSTDTQYF; DNA: TGTGCCAGCAGCGCAAGACAGGGATACTCGTCTAGCACAGATACGCAGTATTTT; size: NA; V: TRBV11-1; D: TRBD1; J: TRBJ2-3
CDR3: CASSVDQGAWTGELFF; DNA: TGTGCCAGCAGCGTAGATCAGGGGGCTTGGACCGGGGAGCTGTTTTTT; size: NA; V: TRBV9; D: TRBD1; J: TRBJ2-2
CDR3: CASSARLAVSTDTQYF; DNA: TGCGCCAGCAGCGCCCGACTAGCGGTTAGCACAGATACGCAGTATTTT; size: NA; V: TRBV5-1; D: TRBD2; J: TRBJ2-3
CDR3: CASTLPLGF; DNA: TGTGCCAGCACCCTACCATTAGGTTTT; size: NA; V: TRBV6-5; D: NA; J: TRBJ1-5
CDR3: CASSLVGFAEAFF; DNA: TGTGCCAGCAGCTTAGTGGGATTTGCTGAAGCTTTCTTT; size: NA; V: TRBV11-2; D: NA; J: TRBJ1-1
CDR3: CATSRGTGKPYEQYF; DNA: TGTGCCACCAGCAGGGGGACAGGGAAACCCTACGAGCAGTACTTC; size: NA; V: TRBV15; D: TRBD1; J: TRBJ2-7
CDR3: CAIFRKGKLGGYTF; DNA: TGTGCCATCTTCCGGAAGGGGAAGCTGGGCGGCTACACCTTC; size: NA; V: TRBV11-3; D: NA; J: TRBJ1-2
CDR3: CASSLGLAPTYNEQFF; DNA: TGCGCCAGCAGCTTGGGACTTGCTCCGACCTACAATGAGCAGTTCTTC; size: NA; V: TRBV5-1; D: NA; J: TRBJ2-1
CDR3: CASRGGTHNTGELFF; DNA: TGTGCCAGCAGGGGAGGGACACATAACACCGGGGAGCTGTTTTTT; size: NA; V: TRBV5-8; D: NA; J: TRBJ2-2
CDR3: CASSSPGTGVRKRF; DNA: TGTGCCAGCAGTTCCCCCGGGACAGGGGTCCGTAAGAGATTT; size: NA; V: TRBV6-5; D: TRBD1; J: TRBJ1-1
CDR3: CASSDRGLGTDTQYF; DNA: TGTGCCAGCAGCGACAGGGGATTAGGCACAGATACGCAGTATTTT; size: NA; V: TRBV13; D: TRBD1; J: TRBJ2-3
CDR3: CSARPGETQYF; DNA: TGCAGTGCTAGGCCCGGGGAGACCCAGTACTTC; size: NA; V: TRBV20-1; D: NA; J: TRBJ2-5
CDR3: CASSNRDRGREQYF; DNA: TGTGCCAGCAGCAACCGGGACAGGGGACGCGAGCAGTACTTC; size: NA; V: TRBV7-2; D: TRBD1; J: TRBJ2-7
CDR3: CASRDIEAFF; DNA: TGTGCCAGCAGGGACATTGAAGCTTTCTTT; size: NA; V: TRBV6-6; D: NA; J: TRBJ1-1
CDR3: CASSTNYGYTF; DNA: TGTGCCAGCAGCACGAACTATGGCTACACCTTC; size: NA; V: TRBV6-5; D: NA; J: TRBJ1-2
CDR3: CASSARQGANTEAFF; DNA: TGTGCCAGCAGCGCCCGACAGGGGGCGAACACTGAAGCTTTCTTT; size: NA; V: TRBV9; D: TRBD1; J: TRBJ1-1
CDR3: CASSQALARETQYF; DNA: TGCGCCAGCAGCCAAGCCCTAGCCCGGGAGACCCAGTACTTC; size: NA; V: TRBV4-1; D: NA; J: TRBJ2-5
CDR3: CASSLVGQPQHF; DNA: TGTGCCAGCAGCTTGGTTGGTCAGCCCCAGCATTTT; size: NA; V: TRBV5-4; D: NA; J: TRBJ1-5
CDR3: CATFSGRRNTEAFF; DNA: TGTGCCACCTTCTCAGGGAGGCGAAACACTGAAGCTTTCTTT; size: NA; V: TRBV6-5; D: NA; J: TRBJ1-1
CDR3: CAWSRGSTEAFF; DNA: TGTGCCTGGAGTCGGGGTTCCACTGAAGCTTTCTTT; size: NA; V: TRBV30; D: NA; J: TRBJ1-1
CDR3: CAWSVLLAGGPGAEQYF; DNA: TGTGCCTGGAGTGTACTCCTAGCGGGGGGCCCGGGAGCCGAGCAGTACTTC; size: once; V: TRBV30; D: TRBD2; J: TRBJ2-7
CDR3: CASSLGAGAGNIQYF; DNA: TGTGCCAGCAGCCTCGGAGCAGGGGCAGGAAACATTCAGTACTTC; size: NA; V: TRBV7-3; D: NA; J: TRBJ2-4
CDR3: CASSQTGGGQPQHF; DNA: TGTGCCAGCTCACAGACAGGGGGCGGACAGCCCCAGCATTTT; size: NA; V: TRBV18; D: TRBD1; J: TRBJ1-5
CDR3: CASSNDRGLNYGYTF; DNA: TGCGCCAGCAGCAACGACAGGGGGCTAAACTATGGCTACACCTTC; size: NA; V: TRBV5-1; D: TRBD1; J: TRBJ1-2
CDR3: CASSRTGQGNSPLHF; DNA: TGTGCCAGCAGCCGCACAGGACAGGGGAATTCACCCCTCCACTTT; size: NA; V: TRBV7-9; D: TRBD1; J: TRBJ1-6
CDR3: CASSSGLLSGNTIYF; DNA: TGCGCCAGCAGTTCGGGGCTCCTCTCTGGAAACACCATATATTTT; size: NA; V: TRBV5-1; D: NA; J: TRBJ1-3
CDR3: CASSIWDGNQPQHF; DNA: TGTGCCAGTAGTATATGGGACGGTAATCAGCCCCAGCATTTT; size: NA; V: TRBV19; D: NA; J: TRBJ1-5
CDR3: CASSRGPLANYGYTF; DNA: TGCGCCAGCAGCCGGGGACCTCTTGCTAACTATGGCTACACCTTC; size: NA; V: TRBV4-1; D: NA; J: TRBJ1-2
CDR3: CASSAATGFENEKLFF; DNA: TGTGCCAGCAGCGCGGCGACAGGGTTTGAGAATGAAAAACTGTTTTTT; size: NA; V: TRBV2; D: TRBD1; J: TRBJ1-4
CDR3: CASREGGFRYNEQFF; DNA: TGTGCCAGCCGCGAAGGGGGCTTTCGCTACAATGAGCAGTTCTTC; size: NA; V: TRBV5-4; D: TRBD1; J: TRBJ2-1
CDR3: CASSLTSMNTGELFF; DNA: TGCGCCAGCAGCTTAACTAGTATGAACACCGGGGAGCTGTTTTTT; size: NA; V: TRBV5-1; D: NA; J: TRBJ2-2
CDR3: CASSHRDRGSWNGQIYGYTF; DNA: TGTGCCAGCAGCCATCGGGACAGGGGATCTTGGAACGGCCAAATCTATGGCTACACCTTC; size: NA; V: TRBV5-4; D: TRBD1; J: TRBJ1-2
CDR3: CASSLASEQFF; DNA: TGTGCCAGCAGCTTAGCTAGTGAGCAGTTCTTC; size: NA; V: TRBV11-2; D: NA; J: TRBJ2-1
CDR3: CAWRGGLARNNEQFF; DNA: TGTGCCTGGAGGGGGGGACTAGCACGAAACAATGAGCAGTTCTTC; size: NA; V: TRBV30; D: TRBD2; J: TRBJ2-1
CDR3: CASSLNAGTTEAFF; DNA: TGTGCCAGCAGTTTGAATGCCGGGACTACTGAAGCTTTCTTT; size: NA; V: TRBV6-1; D: NA; J: TRBJ1-1
CDR3: CASSQAGRDAETQYF; DNA: TGTGCCAGCAGCCAAGCAGGGCGCGACGCCGAAACGCAGTACTTC; size: NA; V: TRBV14; D: NA; J: TRBJ2-7
CDR3: CASSLAGVQSSEQYF; DNA: TGCGCCAGCAGCTTGGCGGGGGTCCAGTCGAGCGAGCAGTACTTC; size: NA; V: TRBV5-1; D: NA; J: TRBJ2-7
CDR3: CSAGGGLAPNGYTF; DNA: TGCAGCGCCGGTGGGGGCCTTGCACCAAATGGCTACACCTTC; size: NA; V: TRBV29-1; D: NA; J: TRBJ1-2
CDR3: CASSPGTARETQYF; DNA: TGTGCCAGCAGCCCGGGGACAGCCCGGGAGACCCAGTACTTC; size: NA; V: TRBV7-8; D: TRBD1; J: TRBJ2-5
CDR3: CASSPGTSGGNEQFF; DNA: TGTGCCAGCTCACCAGGGACTAGCGGGGGGAATGAGCAGTTCTTC; size: NA; V: TRBV18; D: TRBD2; J: TRBJ2-1